Sequencing of this TCR beta chain was carried out in a study of OX40 agonist ivuxolimab in advanced cancers. Background on the study: Dose-escalation subjects each had hepatocellular carcinoma, melanoma, renal cell or head and neck cancer.

Method: immunoSEQ multiplex PCR; TCRdb's copy keeps in-frame clones and lacks some. The sample contains approximately 24,000 clones, roughly 73% of which appear only once. Trimming pared 0 bases from V and 8 bases from J, leaving 17 bases between. CDR1 is LNHNV, CDR2 YYDKDF, per germline (reference sequence). The length of the CDR3 is 16 residues. The TCR was taken from an adult with an advanced solid tumor such as melanoma, head and neck, liver or kidney cancer. V usage is TRBV15 and J usage is TRBJ2-1, with D possibly TRBD1 on 6 matching bases. This specimen consisted of CD4+ or CD8+ T cells sorted from blood, obtained in a trial of the OX40 agonist ivuxolimab. CDR3 protein: CATSRDRGRGGDEQFF. CDR3 coding DNA: TGTGCCACCAGCAGAGATCGAGGACGAGGGGGTGATGAGCAGTTCTTC.